The 4 T cell receptor beta chains presented below share a single source sample, sequenced in a study of cytomegalovirus exposure and HLA in healthy donors. A multiplex PCR was run with 60 Vbeta primers and 13 Jbeta primers. Assay used: immunoSEQ multiplex PCR; TCRdb lists only in-frame clones, some missing. The table records roughly 67,000 clones, 80% to 90% of them present only once. Sequenced input: PBMCs. These receptors were collected from a woman between 25 and 40 years old in good health and CMV-seronegative.

The chain has TRBV6-1 and TRBJ1-3; TRBD1 is a possible D gene (6 bases). Germline V gives CDR1 MNHNS, CDR2 SASEGT. This CDR3 region has 13 residues. V shed 8 bases and J shed 0 bases, with 8 bases lying between them. CDR3 nucleotides: TGTGCCAGCGGGGGGGCCTCTGGAAACACCATATATTTT. It yields the protein CASGGASGNTIYF.

The V call is TRBV5-8, the J call TRBJ1-2, with TRBD1 as a possible D gene (5 bases). The CDR3 covers 14 residues. Germline loops: CDR1 SGHTS, CDR2 YDEGEE. The V and J ends lost 3 bases and 0 bases respectively, with 9 bases between them. CDR3 residues: CASSSSGTNYGYTF. CDR3 sequence (DNA): TGTGCCAGCAGCTCCTCAGGGACTAACTATGGCTACACCTTC.

The V gene is TRBV7-2, the J gene TRBJ1-1; D gene ambiguous. Germline CDR1 is SGHTA and CDR2 is FQGNSA. This CDR3 is built from 14 residues. V was trimmed by 5 bases and J by 7 bases, leaving 17 bases between them. The CDR3 loop reads CASSPASRANEAFF. In DNA, the CDR3 is TGTGCCAGCAGCCCCGCCTCGAGGGCTAATGAAGCTTTCTTT.

V is TRBV5-1 and J is TRBJ1-2, with D perhaps matching TRBD1 (5 bases). V was pared by 2 bases and J by 2 bases, with 13 bases between. The V gene's germline CDR1 is SGHRS and CDR2 YFSETQ. The CDR3 covers 15 residues. As DNA, the CDR3 is TGCGCCAGCAGCTTCCCTCCTACAGGCAACTATGGCTACACCTTC. Its protein product is CASSFPPTGNYGYTF. Variable domain in full (rest from reference TRBV5-1 and TRBJ1-2): KAGVTQTPRYLIKTRGQQVTLSCSPISGHRSVSWYQQTPGQGLQFLFEYFSETQRNKGNFPGRFSGRQFSNSRSEMNVSTLELGDSALYLCASSFPPTGNYGYTFGSGTRLTVV.